The 18 T cell receptor beta chains below come from one sample, sequenced in a study of blood T cells in healthy people across ages (dated by TCRdb to between 2015 and 2017). The library was made by 5' RACE. TCRdb records Illumina HiSeq 2500 as the sequencer. A second PCR of roughly 7 to 11 cycles was performed with a sample-barcoded 5' primer and a J-beta primer mix. The public reads were reanalyzed by TCRdb: fastp trimming at Q25, MiXCR alignment, in-frame beta chains only. A single entry per CDR3 protein holds the most common genes and DNA from its merged rows. This sample lists about 800,000 distinct CDR3 sequences; 58% were detected once. The top ten clonotypes cover around 20% of the sample. Material for sequencing was blood. The receptors come from a young man in good health.

The rearrangement links TRBV24-1 to TRBJ2-5, with 7 bases fitting TRBD1. The V segment lost 9 bases and the J segment 0 bases; nucleotides outside the gene matches: 9. Per the germline V gene, CDR1 is KGHDR and CDR2 is SFDVKD. CDR3 size: 15 residues. CDR3 DNA: TGTGCCACCCCTATCCCTACAGGGGACCAAGAGACCCAGTACTTC. Translation gives CATPIPTGDQETQYF.

This clonotype was picked up a small number of times. CDR3 amino acids: CASSPTDPSGANVLTF. Here the CDR3 DNA reads TGTGCCAGCAGTCCTACCGACCCCTCTGGGGCCAACGTCCTGACTTTC. V and J are TRBV6-6 and TRBJ2-6; D is unresolved. Trimming took off 5 bases at V and 0 bases at J, with 11 bases between the two ends. CDR3 length: 16 residues. Germline loops: CDR1 MNHNY, CDR2 SVGAGI (reference sequence).

The V call is TRBV12-3 or TRBV12-4, the J call TRBJ2-1, with 13 bases lining up with TRBD2. CDR3 length: 15 residues. V was pared by 4 bases and J by 4 bases, with 1 base of the junction left unmatched. As DNA, the CDR3 is TGTGCCAGCAGTTCGACTAGCGGGAGGTACAATGAGCAGTTCTTC. Translation gives CASSSTSGRYNEQFF.

This clonotype was seen a handful of times. The chain employs TRBV3-1 and TRBJ1-2; D is unresolved. The CDR3 has 14 amino acids. Trimming shortened V by 0 bases and J by 8 bases, and 13 bases separated the two germline ends. Germline CDR1 and CDR2: LGHDT and YNNKEL (reference sequence). CDR3 protein: CASSQEARLSGYTF. CDR3 in DNA: TGTGCCAGCAGCCAAGAGGCGCGACTATCGGGCTACACCTTC.

Here the CDR3 reads CASTLRGSPTDTQYF. CDR3 coding DNA: TGTGCCAGCACCCTACGCGGGAGTCCCACAGATACGCAGTATTTT. The chain is built from TRBV9 and TRBJ2-3, with 7 bases fitting TRBD2. The CDR3 is 15 amino acids. The germline V gene encodes CDR1 SGDLS and CDR2 YYNGEE. V gave up 6 bases and J gave up 2 bases; unmatched junction bases: 9.

In its sample, this clonotype was seen a few times. The genes are TRBV7-2 and TRBJ1-1; tentatively, D is TRBD1 (5 bases). The V end lost 11 bases, the J end lost 4 bases, and 17 bases lay between the germline ends. Germline assignment: CDR1 SGHTA and CDR2 FQGNSA. CDR3 length: 13 amino acids. The CDR3 coding sequence is TGTGCCGGGGGGGGAGGTCGTGGCACTGAAGCTTTCTTT. Its protein product is CAGGGGRGTEAFF. Full variable domain (remainder filled in from reference TRBV7-2 and TRBJ1-1): GAGVSQSPSNKVTEKGKDVELRCDPISGHTALYWYRQSLGQGLEFLIYFQGNSAPDKSGLPSDRFSAERTGGSVSTLTIQRTQQEDSAVYLCAGGGGRGTEAFFGQGTRLTVV.

This clonotype was counted only a few times. V is TRBV5-5 and J is TRBJ2-1, with TRBD2 matching over 10 bases. CDR3 length: 16 amino acids. Germline-derived CDR1 and CDR2 are SGHKS and YYEKEE (reference sequence). V lost 4 bases, J lost 4 bases, and 8 bases stayed unmatched. The CDR3 loop reads CASSQPSGSGYNEQFF. The CDR3 DNA is TGTGCCAGCAGCCAACCTAGCGGGAGTGGGTACAATGAGCAGTTCTTC.

The V gene is TRBV6-1, the J gene TRBJ1-2, with a possible D match to TRBD1 (5 bases). The germline gives CDR1 MNHNS, CDR2 SASEGT. With 4 bases removed from V and 1 base from J, the gap between germline ends came to 13 bases. The CDR3 consists of 15 residues. The CDR3 loop is CASSVTTELNYGYTF. CDR3 bases: TGTGCCAGCAGTGTTACGACAGAGCTTAACTATGGCTACACCTTC.

This clonotype was counted between two and nine times. CDR3 coding DNA: TGCAGCGTTGTCACGGGGGGTTGGAATGAGCAGTTCTTC. This encodes CSVVTGGWNEQFF. The genes are TRBV29-1 and TRBJ2-1; 7 nucleotides agree with TRBD2. The germline gives CDR1 SQVTM, CDR2 ANQGSEA. J was trimmed by 7 bases and V by 4 bases; bases with no gene match: 7. The CDR3 length is 13 residues.

The chain uses TRBV2 and TRBJ2-7, with D hard to call. V was clipped by 3 bases and J by 10 bases, with 16 bases between them. The CDR3 covers 13 residues. The germline V gene encodes CDR1 SNHLY and CDR2 FYNNEI. The CDR3 sequence is CASSDEPPLPQYF. The CDR3 coding sequence is TGTGCCAGCAGTGACGAACCTCCCCTGCCCCAGTACTTC.

This clonotype was detected only a few times. The chain carries TRBV14 and TRBJ2-3; weak D call: TRBD2 (6 bases). CDR3 length: 15 residues. V lost 2 bases and J 1 base, leaving 10 bases between the germline ends. Germline-derived CDR1 and CDR2 are SGHDN and FVKESK. The CDR3 coding sequence is TGTGCCAGCAGCCAAATTTTAGCGGGCACAGATACGCAGTATTTT. Amino acid sequence: CASSQILAGTDTQYF.

V and J are TRBV7-9 and TRBJ1-1, with 7 nucleotides matching TRBD1. The V segment lost 5 bases and the J segment 5 bases; nucleotides outside the gene matches: 11. CDR3 length equals 15 residues. Germline assignment: CDR1 SEHNR and CDR2 FQNEAQ (reference sequence). In nucleotides, the CDR3 is TGTGCCAGCAGCCCCAGGGGGACCTCTTGGACTGAAGCTTTCTTT. Protein: CASSPRGTSWTEAFF.

The table lists this clonotype with a few counts. The CDR3 DNA is TGTGCCAGCAGCCCCTCCGGGACAGCGACCTACGAGCAGTACTTC. Its protein product is CASSPSGTATYEQYF. The J gene is TRBJ2-7, the V gene TRBV7-2, with TRBD1 identical over 7 bases. This CDR3 is 15 amino acids long. Per the germline V gene, CDR1 is SGHTA and CDR2 is FQGNSA. J gave up 2 bases and V 5 bases, and 9 bases lay outside the gene matches.

The chain uses TRBV20-1 and TRBJ2-1; 7 nucleotides line up with TRBD2. The germline gives CDR1 DFQATT, CDR2 SNEGSKA (reference sequence). Losses at the gene ends were 4 bases for V and 4 bases for J; bases not matched to a gene: 7. The CDR3 totals 14 residues. In nucleotides, the CDR3 is TGCAGTGCTAAGGGAGCGGGACGATACAATGAGCAGTTCTTC. It specifies CSAKGAGRYNEQFF.

This clonotype was seen ten or more times. The V and J genes are TRBV6-5 and TRBJ2-1, with D unclear. Germline V lookup: CDR1 MNHEY, CDR2 SVGAGI. V gave up 0 bases and J gave up 6 bases, with 18 bases separating them. CDR3 length equals 17 residues. The CDR3 loop reads CASSYSSMFSGSNEQFF. The CDR3 region has the DNA TGTGCCAGCAGTTACTCTTCGATGTTCAGTGGAAGCAATGAGCAGTTCTTC.

This CDR3 is CASSSQDRGPYEQYF. The DNA of the CDR3 is TGTGCCAGCAGTTCCCAGGACAGGGGGCCCTACGAGCAGTACTTC. The chain links TRBV12-3 or TRBV12-4 to TRBJ2-7; TRBD1 matches at 11 bases. CDR3 length equals 15 residues. V lost 4 bases and J lost 2; bases outside the gene matches: 4.

This clonotype was seen just once. The rearrangement joins TRBV24-1 to TRBJ2-4; D is possibly TRBD2 (6 bases). V lost 9 bases, J lost 7 bases, and 24 bases lay in between. Germline values: CDR1 KGHDR, CDR2 SFDVKD. The CDR3 loop spans 16 amino acids. In DNA form, the CDR3 reads TGTGCCACCTCCACTAGCCCGGGAAAAAAAGGGAACATTCAGTACTTC. Translation: CATSTSPGKKGNIQYF.

The rearrangement links TRBV6-1 to TRBJ2-7, with D unresolved. This CDR3 is 14 amino acids long. V dropped 3 bases and J dropped 0 bases, with 9 bases sitting between them. Germline CDR1 reads MNHNS; CDR2 reads SASEGT. As DNA, the CDR3 is TGTGCCAGCAGTGAGGAAAGGTTCTCCTACGAGCAGTACTTC. Protein sequence: CASSEERFSYEQYF.